A single sample gave rise to the 22 T cell receptor beta chains below, sequenced in a study of cytomegalovirus exposure and HLA in healthy donors. PCR employed 60 Vbeta and 13 Jbeta primers. The assay was immunoSEQ multiplex PCR, and TCRdb's table has in-frame clones only and misses some. The sample totals 150,000 or so clones; its top ten clones hold under 2%. Sample: PBMCs. The receptors stem from a woman aged 50 to 60 in good health and CMV-seronegative.

This rearrangement joins TRBV6-5 to TRBJ2-3; 9 bases agree with TRBD2. The V gene end was trimmed by 2 bases and the J gene end by 1 base; junction bases not matched to a gene: 1. From germline, CDR1 is MNHEY and CDR2 SVGAGI. The CDR3 totals 15 residues. CDR3 DNA sequence: TGTGCCAGCAGTTACCCTAGCGGGGGCACAGATACGCAGTATTTT. Protein product: CASSYPSGGTDTQYF.

The rearrangement joins TRBV28 to TRBJ1-1; maybe TRBD1 (5 bases). This CDR3 is 12 amino acids long. V lost 2 bases and J 12 bases, leaving 13 bases between the germline ends. The V gene's germline CDR1 is MDHEN and CDR2 SYDVKM. CDR3 coding DNA: TGTGCCAGCAGTTTACCCCGAGACAGTCCTTTCTTT. Protein product: CASSLPRDSPFF.

This rearrangement joins TRBV9 to TRBJ2-2; 12 bases agree with TRBD2. CDR1 SGDLS and CDR2 YYNGEE come from the germline V gene. CDR3 length: 18 amino acids. V lost 7 bases, J lost 1 base, and 11 bases stayed unmatched. The chain's CDR3 is CASSTGTSGGQNTGELFF. CDR3 DNA: TGTGCCAGCTCCACTGGAACTAGCGGGGGGCAGAACACCGGGGAGCTGTTTTTT. The variable domain in full, completed from reference TRBV9 and TRBJ2-2, reads DSGVTQTPKHLITATGQRVTLRCSPRSGDLSVYWYQQSLDQGLQFLIQYYNGEERAKGNILERFSAQQFPDLHSELNLSSLELGDSALYFCASSTGTSGGQNTGELFFGEGSRLTVL.

The J gene is TRBJ1-1, the V gene TRBV5-1; a possible D gene is TRBD1 (6 bases). The CDR3 is 14 amino acids. V dropped 0 bases and J dropped 5 bases, with 11 bases sitting between them. The germline V gene encodes CDR1 SGHRS and CDR2 YFSETQ. The CDR3 region is CASSLEGDTTEAFF. DNA for the CDR3: TGCGCCAGCAGCTTGGAGGGGGACACGACTGAAGCTTTCTTT.

The rearrangement uses TRBV5-8 and TRBJ2-1, with D hard to call. Per the germline V gene, CDR1 is SGHTS and CDR2 is YDEGEE. The CDR3 has 16 residues. Trimming took off 1 base at V and 6 bases at J, with 17 bases between the two ends. CDR3 in DNA: TGTGCCAGCAGCTTGAGGCGGCCCCCCTCCGGCAATGAGCAGTTCTTC. The encoded protein is CASSLRRPPSGNEQFF. Variable domain in full (rest from reference TRBV5-8 and TRBJ2-1): EAGVTQSPTHLIKTRGQQATLRCSPISGHTSVYWYQQALGLGLQFLLWYDEGEERNRGNFPPRFSGRQFPNYSSELNVNALELEDSALYLCASSLRRPPSGNEQFFGPGTRLTVL.

The genes are TRBV7-8 and TRBJ1-2; 7 bases match TRBD1. The V segment lost 1 base and the J segment 1 base; nucleotides outside the gene matches: 6. Germline values: CDR1 SGHVS, CDR2 FQNEAQ. The CDR3 consists of 16 residues. The CDR3 DNA sequence: TGTGCCAGCAGCTTAGGGGGACAGTTAATTAACTATGGCTACACCTTC. Its protein is CASSLGGQLINYGYTF.

This chain uses TRBV18 with TRBJ1-1, with 9 bases aligning to TRBD1. Germline CDR1 KGHSH, CDR2 LQKENI. The trim removed 5 bases at V and 4 bases at J, leaving 5 bases unmatched. The CDR3 is made up of 14 amino acids. The CDR3 loop is CASSGDREGTEAFF. DNA for the CDR3: TGTGCCAGCTCAGGGGACAGGGAGGGCACTGAAGCTTTCTTT.

The V and J genes are TRBV15 and TRBJ2-7, with TRBD2 identical over 7 bases. The V and J ends lost 1 base and 7 bases, in that order; junction bases with no gene match: 4. CDR3 length equals 13 residues. CDR1 is LNHNV, CDR2 YYDKDF, per germline (reference sequence). CDR3 nucleotide sequence: TGTGCCACCAGCAGAGCGGGGGAGGGAGAGCAGTACTTC. It specifies CATSRAGEGEQYF.

V is TRBV5-6 and J is TRBJ1-1, with 12 positions matching TRBD1. Germline V lookup: CDR1 SGHDT, CDR2 YYEEEE. J was trimmed by 11 bases and V by 0 bases; bases with no gene match: 11. The CDR3 length is 16 residues. The CDR3 DNA reads as TGTGCCAGCAGCTTGGCTCCGGGACAGGGGGCGCGGATGGCTTTCTTT. Translation gives CASSLAPGQGARMAFF.

The rearrangement links TRBV6-5 to TRBJ1-6; no reliable D call. The CDR3 is 14 residues long. The germline gives CDR1 MNHEY, CDR2 SVGAGI. V was cut by 5 bases and J by 9 bases, with 14 bases left in between. CDR3 nucleotides: TGTGCCAGCAGTCTTGGAGCCGTCAGTTCACCCCTCCACTTT. This sequence encodes CASSLGAVSSPLHF.

The genes are TRBV27 and TRBJ2-7, with a tentative D call TRBD2 (5 bases). Per the germline V gene, CDR1 is MNHEY and CDR2 is SMNVEV (reference sequence). The CDR3 has 14 amino acids. V was trimmed by 0 bases and J by 7 bases, leaving 13 bases between them. The CDR3 sequence is CASSLSGMVGEQYF. For the CDR3, the DNA is TGTGCCAGCAGTTTATCCGGGATGGTGGGTGAGCAGTACTTC.

The V gene is TRBV30, the J gene TRBJ1-6; D ambiguous. The CDR3 is made up of 11 amino acids. Germline assignment: CDR1 GTSNPN and CDR2 SVGIG (reference sequence). The germline V and J ends were trimmed by 2 bases and 13 bases, with 9 bases remaining between them. The chain's CDR3 is CAWSLPGPLHF. CDR3 nucleotide sequence: TGTGCCTGGAGTCTTCCGGGTCCCCTCCACTTT.

The genes are TRBV2 and TRBJ1-2; no firm D call. This CDR3 has 16 residues. Trimming removed 3 bases at V and 6 bases at J, with 20 bases between. Germline values: CDR1 SNHLY, CDR2 FYNNEI. The CDR3, as DNA: TGTGCCAGCAGTGAGGGCAGAAGCTCCCTATTGAATGGCTACACCTTC. Translated, it gives CASSEGRSSLLNGYTF.

The chain combines TRBV7-2 with TRBJ2-7, with D possibly being TRBD1 (5 bases). The CDR3 sequence is 15 residues long. Per the germline V gene, CDR1 is SGHTA and CDR2 is FQGNSA. V lost 1 base and J 2 bases, leaving 12 bases between the germline ends. CDR3 sequence reads: CASSLVGAYAYEQYF. The CDR3 coding sequence is TGTGCCAGCAGCTTAGTAGGGGCGTACGCCTACGAGCAGTACTTC.

The chain links TRBV2 to TRBJ1-5, with 9 bases identical to TRBD1. Unmatched junction bases numbered 3, after V lost 4 bases and J lost 5 bases. The CDR3 is 14 amino acids. Germline V gene sequence: CDR1 SNHLY, CDR2 FYNNEI. In DNA form, the CDR3 reads TGTGCCAGCAGTGGAACAGGGGGCTATCAGCCCCAGCATTTT. Protein: CASSGTGGYQPQHF.

The chain uses TRBV5-1 and TRBJ2-7, with D possibly TRBD2 on 5 matching bases. The length of the CDR3 is 14 residues. The germline V and J ends were trimmed by 5 bases and 0 bases, with 12 bases remaining between them. In germline, CDR1 is SGHRS, CDR2 YFSETQ. CDR3 amino acids: CASSEAGVSYEQYF. Here the CDR3 DNA reads TGCGCCAGCAGTGAGGCGGGTGTCTCCTACGAGCAGTACTTC.

The chain joins TRBV4-2 to TRBJ1-1; D may be TRBD1 (5 bases). The V end lost 1 base, the J end lost 4 bases, and 16 bases lay between the germline ends. The CDR3 runs to 16 residues. Per germline, CDR1 LGHNA and CDR2 YNFKEQ. The DNA of the CDR3 is TGTGCCAGCAGCCAAGGCGTATTACAGGTCTTCACTGAAGCTTTCTTT. This translates into CASSQGVLQVFTEAFF.

The chain links TRBV7-9 to TRBJ2-1; TRBD1 agrees at 9 bases. In germline, CDR1 is SEHNR, CDR2 FQNEAQ (reference sequence). V shed 5 bases, J shed 7 bases, and the junction held 3 bases outside the gene matches. The CDR3 totals 13 residues. This CDR3 is CASSLGTGNEQFF. CDR3 nucleotide sequence: TGTGCCAGCAGCCTCGGGACAGGGAATGAGCAGTTCTTC.

This chain joins TRBV28 and TRBJ2-5; D gene ambiguous. The CDR3 is made up of 12 amino acids. In germline, CDR1 is MDHEN, CDR2 SYDVKM. Trimming removed 7 bases from V and 0 bases from J, with 6 bases in between. The CDR3, as DNA: TGTGCCAGCAAACAGTACCAAGAGACCCAGTACTTC. Encoded protein: CASKQYQETQYF.

V is TRBV30 and J is TRBJ2-1, with TRBD2 as a possible D gene (5 bases). The CDR3 loop spans 12 amino acids. Germline values: CDR1 GTSNPN, CDR2 SVGIG (reference sequence). Deletions cut 0 bases from V and 8 bases from J, with 8 bases between. The CDR3 region has the DNA TGTGCCTGGAGTGTACGGCGGGATGAGCAGTTCTTC. Encoded protein: CAWSVRRDEQFF. Variable domain in full (rest from reference TRBV30 and TRBJ2-1): SQTIHQWPATLVQPVGSPLSLECTVEGTSNPNLYWYRQAAGRGLQLLFYSVGIGQISSEVPQNLSASRPQDRQFILSSKKLLLSDSGFYLCAWSVRRDEQFFGPGTRLTVL.

The gene calls are TRBV19 and TRBJ1-5; possibly TRBD1 for D (6 bases). CDR3 length: 16 residues. Trimming left V 6 bases short and J 0 bases short, with 15 bases between. Germline V gene lookup returns CDR1 LNHDA and CDR2 SQIVND (reference sequence). The CDR3 protein is CASRTWDIPSNQPQHF. The CDR3 DNA reads as TGTGCCAGTAGAACATGGGACATCCCTAGCAATCAGCCCCAGCATTTT.

The chain recombines TRBV19 with TRBJ1-2, with TRBD1 identical over 8 bases. V was pared by 4 bases and J by 5 bases, with 18 bases of the junction left unmatched. There are 18 residues in the CDR3. In germline, CDR1 is LNHDA, CDR2 SQIVND (reference sequence). Here the CDR3 reads CASSTYPGTGGKRYGYTF. The CDR3 DNA follows: TGTGCCAGTAGTACTTATCCCGGGACAGGCGGGAAGAGATATGGCTACACCTTC.